The 19 T cell receptor beta chains reported below all come from one sample, sequenced in a study of T cell changes during pregnancy in multiple sclerosis. Method: immunoSEQ multiplex PCR; TCRdb's copy keeps in-frame clones and lacks some. Counted here are around 80,000 clones, under 95% occurring once; the ten biggest clones make up roughly 1.4%. Sequencing was performed on peripheral blood, taken before pregnancy. The source of these receptors is a female donor with multiple sclerosis, enrolled in a pregnancy study.

J is TRBJ2-1 and V is TRBV5-6; 8 positions match TRBD2. Trimming at V came to 0 bases and at J to 6 bases, leaving 11 bases not matched to a gene. The CDR3 contains 17 residues. Germline CDR1 SGHDT, CDR2 YYEEEE. The CDR3 loop is CASSLVVGGARSNEQFF. The CDR3 region has the DNA TGTGCCAGCAGCTTGGTAGTCGGGGGGGCTCGTAGCAATGAGCAGTTCTTC.

The gene calls are TRBV27 and TRBJ1-1; D unclear. The germline gives CDR1 MNHEY, CDR2 SMNVEV (reference sequence). The CDR3 is 11 amino acids. Between the trimmed V and J ends, which lost 10 bases and 7 bases, there was a span of 13 bases. CDR3 protein: CATHRSGEAFF. DNA for the CDR3: TGTGCCACCCACCGTTCGGGTGAAGCTTTCTTT.

The gene calls are TRBV5-6 and TRBJ2-5, with 9 bases fitting TRBD2. V was clipped by 1 base and J by 4 bases; unmatched bases: 2. The germline V gene encodes CDR1 SGHDT and CDR2 YYEEEE. The CDR3 covers 14 residues. In DNA, the CDR3 is TGTGCCAGCAGCTTGATTAGCGGGGGAGAGACCCAGTACTTC. Its protein is CASSLISGGETQYF.

The chain joins TRBV2 to TRBJ2-3, with TRBD2 matching 10 bases. CDR1 and CDR2 (germline): SNHLY, FYNNEI. The CDR3 sequence is 15 residues long. J was trimmed by 6 bases and V by 3 bases; bases with no gene match: 6. CDR3 coding DNA: TGTGCCAGCAGTGACCCCAGCGGGGGGGAGGATACGCAGTATTTT. Protein sequence: CASSDPSGGEDTQYF. The full variable domain, in which reference TRBV2 and TRBJ2-3 provide the parts outside the CDR3, is EPEVTQTPSHQVTQMGQEVILRCVPISNHLYFYWYRQILGQKVEFLVSFYNNEISEKSEIFDDQFSVERPDGSNFTLKIRSTKLEDSAMYFCASSDPSGGEDTQYFGPGTRLTVL.

The chain links TRBV15 to TRBJ2-5; 12 positions match TRBD2. The CDR3 extends over 16 amino acids. V shed 5 bases, J shed 6 bases, and the junction held 10 bases outside the gene matches. Looked up from germline, CDR1 is LNHNV and CDR2 is YYDKDF (reference sequence). CDR3 amino acids: CATSSRVLAGGQTQYF. The CDR3 region has the DNA TGTGCCACCAGCTCCCGCGTACTAGCGGGGGGACAGACCCAGTACTTC.

The V and J genes are TRBV15 and TRBJ1-1, with D perhaps TRBD1 (6 bases). The ends were cut back, 6 bases at V and 1 base at J, with 15 bases in the middle. Germline-derived CDR1 and CDR2 are LNHNV and YYDKDF (reference sequence). CDR3 size: 15 residues. Here the CDR3 reads CATRNREGGNTEAFF. Written as DNA, the CDR3 is TGTGCCACCAGGAACAGGGAAGGGGGGAACACTGAAGCTTTCTTT.

The chain links TRBV29-1 to TRBJ2-5; no firm D call. Trimming left V 4 bases short and J 2 bases short, with 8 bases between. The CDR3 runs to 12 residues. In germline, CDR1 is SQVTM, CDR2 ANQGSEA. The DNA for the CDR3 is TGCAGCGTTGTAATACTTCAAGAGACCCAGTACTTC. Protein: CSVVILQETQYF. Drawing the rest from reference TRBV29-1 and TRBJ2-5, the complete variable domain is SAVISQKPSRDICQRGTSLTIQCQVDSQVTMMFWYRQQPGQSLTLIATANQGSEATYESGFVIDKFPISRPNLTFSTLTVSNMSPEDSSIYLCSVVILQETQYFGPGTRLLVL.

The rearrangement uses TRBV15 and TRBJ1-3; 8 bases are a match to TRBD1. There are 15 residues in the CDR3. V trimming: 4 bases; J trimming: 3 bases; junction bases outside the gene matches: 5. Germline CDR1 is LNHNV and CDR2 is YYDKDF (reference sequence). The CDR3 sequence: CATSKDRAFGNTIYF. CDR3 bases: TGTGCCACCAGCAAGGACAGGGCGTTTGGAAACACCATATATTTT.

This clone was detected once. The V and J genes are TRBV6-1 and TRBJ2-7; the D gene is possibly TRBD1 (6 bases). The CDR3 runs to 12 residues. The V gene's germline CDR1 is MNHNS and CDR2 SASEGT. V was cut by 1 base and J by 7 bases, with 8 bases left in between. CDR3 nucleotide sequence: TGTGCCAGCAGTGAAGTTACAGGGGAGCAGTACTTC. It translates to CASSEVTGEQYF.

This chain links TRBV10-3 with TRBJ1-2; D perhaps matches TRBD1 (5 bases). Germline V gene lookup returns CDR1 ENHRY and CDR2 SYGVKD. The CDR3 runs 16 residues. Trimming removed 2 bases from V and 7 bases from J, with 20 bases in between. CDR3 bases: TGTGCCATCAGTGAGACTCAGGGCAGGGAAGTCACTGGCTACACCTTC. Amino acids: CAISETQGREVTGYTF.

The J gene is TRBJ2-1, the V gene TRBV9, with no clear D. The germline gives CDR1 SGDLS, CDR2 YYNGEE. This CDR3 has 14 amino acids. Trimming took off 4 bases at V and 3 bases at J, with 11 bases between the two ends. This CDR3 is CASSKSSGYNEQFF. In nucleotides, the CDR3 is TGTGCCAGCAGCAAGAGTTCTGGCTACAATGAGCAGTTCTTC.

The J gene is TRBJ1-2, the V gene TRBV9, with 7 bases matching TRBD1. This CDR3 is 14 amino acids long. Germline assignment: CDR1 SGDLS and CDR2 YYNGEE. With 0 bases clipped from V and 7 bases from J, the junction kept 6 bases outside the gene matches. This chain's CDR3 is CASSVVEGAIGYTF. The DNA of the CDR3 is TGTGCCAGCAGCGTAGTGGAGGGGGCGATTGGCTACACCTTC. The whole variable domain, remainder taken from reference TRBV9 and TRBJ1-2, is DSGVTQTPKHLITATGQRVTLRCSPRSGDLSVYWYQQSLDQGLQFLIQYYNGEERAKGNILERFSAQQFPDLHSELNLSSLELGDSALYFCASSVVEGAIGYTFGSGTRLTVV.

The J gene is TRBJ2-1, the V gene TRBV5-5; D unresolved. The CDR3 runs 13 residues. The germline gives CDR1 SGHKS, CDR2 YYEKEE (reference sequence). V was shortened by 0 bases and J by 10 bases, with 11 bases between the two germline ends. The CDR3 DNA is TGTGCCAGCAGCTTGGCGACGCAGGTCGAGCAGTTCTTC. Translated: CASSLATQVEQFF.

This chain links TRBV4-1 with TRBJ1-4; possible D gene TRBD1, 6 bases. The CDR3 covers 16 residues. The germline V gene has CDR1 MGHRA and CDR2 YSYEKL. Deletions cut 4 bases from V and 0 bases from J, with 12 bases between. The CDR3 bases are TGCGCCAGCAGCCCCCCCGGACAGTCAACTAATGAAAAACTGTTTTTT. Translation: CASSPPGQSTNEKLFF.

This clone was found once. The chain uses TRBV4-1 and TRBJ2-7; 9 nucleotides align to TRBD1. This CDR3 region has 15 residues. The germline CDR1 and CDR2 sequences are MGHRA and YSYEKL. The V and J ends lost 1 base and 1 base, in that order; junction bases with no gene match: 2. In DNA form, the CDR3 reads TGCGCCAGCAGCCAAGGGACAGGGGCTTCCTACGAGCAGTACTTC. The encoded protein is CASSQGTGASYEQYF.

The rearrangement links TRBV19 to TRBJ1-6; 7 nucleotides line up with TRBD1. The CDR3 is 15 amino acids. V was clipped by 5 bases and J by 7 bases; unmatched bases: 8. CDR1 and CDR2 (germline): LNHDA, SQIVND (reference sequence). Here the CDR3 reads CASSYGTVNNSPLHF. CDR3 sequence (DNA): TGTGCCAGTAGTTACGGGACAGTCAACAATTCACCCCTCCACTTT.

The gene calls are TRBV18 and TRBJ1-2, with 7 bases identical to TRBD1. The length of the CDR3 is 15 residues. J gave up 0 bases and V 5 bases, and 6 bases lay outside the gene matches. Germline V gene data show CDR1 as KGHSH and CDR2 as LQKENI. This chain's CDR3 is CASSEGQLANYGYTF. CDR3 sequence (DNA): TGTGCCAGCTCAGAGGGACAGCTAGCTAACTATGGCTACACCTTC.

The chain combines TRBV5-1 with TRBJ2-5; D perhaps matches TRBD1 (6 bases). The CDR3 is 15 residues long. Per germline, CDR1 SGHRS and CDR2 YFSETQ. Trimming stripped 1 base from V and 4 bases from J, with 14 bases between. This chain's CDR3 is CASSLKGDLGETQYF. In DNA form, the CDR3 reads TGCGCCAGCAGCTTGAAGGGGGACCTGGGAGAGACCCAGTACTTC.

This chain uses TRBV9 with TRBJ1-6, with D possibly matching TRBD1 (6 bases). From germline, CDR1 is SGDLS and CDR2 YYNGEE. The CDR3 consists of 18 residues. The ends were cut back, 4 bases at V and 8 bases at J, with 25 bases in the middle. The DNA for the CDR3 is TGTGCCAGCAGCTCGACTTTGGCCATGGTAGAGGGGGATTCACCCCTCCACTTT. Its protein is CASSSTLAMVEGDSPLHF.